The present T cell receptor beta chain was sequenced within a study of blood T cell repertoires in COVID-19. Turning to the study itself: There were acute and convalescent COVID-19 samples, and they came from the United States, Italy and Spain. In each case, the material was cDNA or gDNA derived from T cells, B-cell-depleted T cells, or PBMCs.

In the original workflow: Reference gene primer amplification yielded estimated nucleated cell counts. Assay: immunoSEQ multiplex PCR; the TCRdb copy retains only in-frame clones and omits some. V, J and clone size are those of that table, while D and trimming were read from the DNA. The top ten hold approximately 4% of the sample, which has more than 150,000 clones, about nine tenths seen once. Germline V gene sequence: CDR1 MNHEY, CDR2 SVGEGT. The CDR3 has 15 amino acids. J was trimmed by 0 bases and V by 6 bases; bases with no gene match: 5. The sequence came from a woman in her 70s with acute or convalescent COVID-19. V gene TRBV6-2 or TRBV6-3 combines with J gene TRBJ2-7; 10 bases map to TRBD2. Sequencing was performed on peripheral blood. Here the CDR3 DNA reads TGTGCCAGCAGCAGACTAGCGGGCCCCTCCTACGAGCAGTACTTC. Translated: CASSRLAGPSYEQYF.